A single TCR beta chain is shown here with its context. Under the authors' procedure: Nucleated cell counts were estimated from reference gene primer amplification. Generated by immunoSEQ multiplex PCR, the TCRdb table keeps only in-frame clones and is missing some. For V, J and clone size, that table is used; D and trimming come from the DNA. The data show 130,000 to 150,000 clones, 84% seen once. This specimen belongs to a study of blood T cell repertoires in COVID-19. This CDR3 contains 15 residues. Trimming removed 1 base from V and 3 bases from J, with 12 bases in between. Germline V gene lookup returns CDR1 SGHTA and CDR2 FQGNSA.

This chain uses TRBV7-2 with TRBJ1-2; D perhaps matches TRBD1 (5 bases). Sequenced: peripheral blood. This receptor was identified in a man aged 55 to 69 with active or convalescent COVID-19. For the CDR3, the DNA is TGTGCCAGCAGCTTAGGGGGTAGGGGCGACTATGGCTACACCTTC. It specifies CASSLGGRGDYGYTF.